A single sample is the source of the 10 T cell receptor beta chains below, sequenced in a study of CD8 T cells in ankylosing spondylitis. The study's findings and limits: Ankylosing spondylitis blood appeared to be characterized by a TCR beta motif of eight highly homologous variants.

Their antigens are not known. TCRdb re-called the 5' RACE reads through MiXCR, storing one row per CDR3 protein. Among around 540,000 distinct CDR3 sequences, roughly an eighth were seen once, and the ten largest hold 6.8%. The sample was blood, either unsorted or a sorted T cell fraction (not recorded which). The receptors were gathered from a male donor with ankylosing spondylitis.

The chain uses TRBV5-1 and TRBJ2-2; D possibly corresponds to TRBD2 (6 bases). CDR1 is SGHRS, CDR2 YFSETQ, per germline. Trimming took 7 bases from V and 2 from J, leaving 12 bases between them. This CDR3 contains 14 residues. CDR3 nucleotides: TGCGCCAGCGGCCCTAGCGCCAACACCGGGGAGCTGTTTTTT. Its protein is CASGPSANTGELFF.

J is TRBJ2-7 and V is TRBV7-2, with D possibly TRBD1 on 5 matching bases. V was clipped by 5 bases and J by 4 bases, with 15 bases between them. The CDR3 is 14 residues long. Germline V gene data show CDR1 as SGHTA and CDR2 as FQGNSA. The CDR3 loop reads CASSTDKGRYEQYV. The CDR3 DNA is TGTGCCAGCAGCACCGACAAGGGGCGGTACGAGCAGTACGTC.

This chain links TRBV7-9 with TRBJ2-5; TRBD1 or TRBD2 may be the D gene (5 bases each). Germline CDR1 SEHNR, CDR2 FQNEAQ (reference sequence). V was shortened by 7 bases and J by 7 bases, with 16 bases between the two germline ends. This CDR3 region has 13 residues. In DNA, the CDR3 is TGTGCCAGCACCCCCGGGACCATCGGGACCCAGTACTTC. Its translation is CASTPGTIGTQYF.

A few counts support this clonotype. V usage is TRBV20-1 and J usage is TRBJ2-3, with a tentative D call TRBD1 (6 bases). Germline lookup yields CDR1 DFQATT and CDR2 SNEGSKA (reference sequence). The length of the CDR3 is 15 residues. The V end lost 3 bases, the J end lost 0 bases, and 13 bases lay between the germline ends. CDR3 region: CSASLQGVSTDTQYF. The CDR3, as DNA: TGCAGTGCTAGCCTACAGGGCGTAAGCACAGATACGCAGTATTTT.

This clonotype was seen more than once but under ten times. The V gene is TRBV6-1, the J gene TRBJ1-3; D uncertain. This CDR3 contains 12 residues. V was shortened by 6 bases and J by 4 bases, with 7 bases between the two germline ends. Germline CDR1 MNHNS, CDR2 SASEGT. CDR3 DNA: TGTGCCAGCAGATCCGGGGGAAACACCATATATTTT. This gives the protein CASRSGGNTIYF.

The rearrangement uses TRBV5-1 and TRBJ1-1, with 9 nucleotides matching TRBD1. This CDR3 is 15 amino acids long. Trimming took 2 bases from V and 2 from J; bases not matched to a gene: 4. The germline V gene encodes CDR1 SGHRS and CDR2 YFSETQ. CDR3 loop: CASSLQGADNTEAFF. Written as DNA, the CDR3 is TGCGCCAGCAGCTTACAGGGGGCTGATAACACTGAAGCTTTCTTT.

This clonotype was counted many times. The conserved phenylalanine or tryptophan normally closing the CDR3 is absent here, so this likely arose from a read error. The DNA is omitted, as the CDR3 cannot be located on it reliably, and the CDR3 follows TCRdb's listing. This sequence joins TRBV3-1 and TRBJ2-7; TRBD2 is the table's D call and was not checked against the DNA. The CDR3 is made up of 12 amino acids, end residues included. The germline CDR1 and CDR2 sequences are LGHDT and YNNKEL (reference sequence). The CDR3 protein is CASSQLTGTRVL.

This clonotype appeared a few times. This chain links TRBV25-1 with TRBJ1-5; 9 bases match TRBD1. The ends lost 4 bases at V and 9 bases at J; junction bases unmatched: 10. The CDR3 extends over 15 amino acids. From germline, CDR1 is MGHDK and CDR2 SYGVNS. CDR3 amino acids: CASSAGTGSVGPQHF. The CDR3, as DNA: TGTGCCAGCAGTGCTGGGACAGGGAGTGTTGGGCCCCAGCATTTT.

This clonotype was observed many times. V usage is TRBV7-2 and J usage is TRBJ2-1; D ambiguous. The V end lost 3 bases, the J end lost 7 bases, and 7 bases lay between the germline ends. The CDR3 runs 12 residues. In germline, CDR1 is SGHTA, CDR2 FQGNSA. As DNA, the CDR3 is TGTGCCAGCAGCTTCAACTGGAATGAGCAGTTCTTC. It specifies CASSFNWNEQFF. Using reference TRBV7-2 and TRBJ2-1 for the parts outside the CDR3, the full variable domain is GAGVSQSPSNKVTEKGKDVELRCDPISGHTALYWYRQSLGQGLEFLIYFQGNSAPDKSGLPSDRFSAERTGGSVSTLTIQRTQQEDSAVYLCASSFNWNEQFFGPGTRLTVL.

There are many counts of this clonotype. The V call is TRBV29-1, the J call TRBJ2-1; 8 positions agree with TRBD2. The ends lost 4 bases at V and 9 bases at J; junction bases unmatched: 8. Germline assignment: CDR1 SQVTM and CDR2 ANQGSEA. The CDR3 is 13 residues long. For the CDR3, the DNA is TGCAGCGTTGCTCTAGCGGGTAAGGGTGAGCAGTTCTTC. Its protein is CSVALAGKGEQFF.